This TCR beta chain was observed in a study of cytomegalovirus exposure and HLA in healthy donors. Study overall: It was reported in a later analysis that the 90 to 150 validation repertoires used the same platform as the roughly 670 first-cohort repertoires. Points from the study as a whole: The study flagged about 150 TCR beta chains as cytomegalovirus-associated.

Details on this clone: Its matching antigen is unknown.

Some clones are missing from TCRdb's copy, which holds only in-frame ones; the method was immunoSEQ multiplex PCR. Here the sample spans around 190,000 clones, more than 70% being singletons. The CDR3 sequence is 13 residues long. Germline V CDR1 and CDR2: GTSNPN, SVGIG (reference sequence). V lost 0 bases and J 6 bases, leaving 11 bases between the germline ends. This TCR was recovered from a woman aged 18-30 years in good health and CMV-seronegative. The sample was PBMCs. This chain links TRBV30 with TRBJ1-1; the D is unclear. The CDR3 sequence is CAWSVRGSAEAFF. CDR3 DNA: TGTGCCTGGAGTGTTCGCGGGTCAGCTGAAGCTTTCTTT. The variable domain in full, with the rest retrieved from reference TRBV30 and TRBJ1-1, is SQTIHQWPATLVQPVGSPLSLECTVEGTSNPNLYWYRQAAGRGLQLLFYSVGIGQISSEVPQNLSASRPQDRQFILSSKKLLLSDSGFYLCAWSVRGSAEAFFGQGTRLTVV.